The rows below give T cell receptor beta chains drawn from one sample of a study of cytotoxic CD8 clonotypes in ibrutinib-treated CLL. Libraries were prepared by immunoSEQ multiplex PCR; TCRdb keeps only in-frame clonotypes and omits some of them. There are 17,000 or so clones in the sample; about 61% occur only once, and roughly 25% lies in the top ten. Sequenced material: PBMCs, taken after 12 months of ibrutinib treatment. These receptors originate from a human donor with chronic lymphocytic leukemia. CDR3s include the opening cysteine and the closing phenylalanine or tryptophan. Fields, in order: J gene, V gene, CDR3 protein.

j_call: TRBJ2-1
v_call: TRBV19
cdr3_aa: CASSPTSQGANNEQFF

j_call: TRBJ2-7
v_call: TRBV28
cdr3_aa: CASRGQQGREGRSGSYEQYF

j_call: TRBJ2-1
v_call: TRBV9
cdr3_aa: CASSVDGGRLNEQFF

j_call: TRBJ2-3
v_call: TRBV11-2
cdr3_aa: CASSFSADTQYF

j_call: TRBJ1-1
v_call: TRBV5-5
cdr3_aa: CASSLDLNTEAFF

j_call: TRBJ2-1
v_call: TRBV6-4
cdr3_aa: CASSDSISGSWNEQFF

j_call: TRBJ2-6
v_call: TRBV9
cdr3_aa: CASSVEGLRRGADVLTF

j_call: TRBJ2-1
v_call: TRBV6-6
cdr3_aa: CASSYDGRHEQFF

j_call: TRBJ2-3
v_call: TRBV7-6
cdr3_aa: CASSLGPPGLASDTQYF

j_call: TRBJ1-2
v_call: TRBV7-3
cdr3_aa: CASSPGQGEGYTF

j_call: TRBJ1-4
v_call: TRBV28
cdr3_aa: CATHSISGISEKLFF

j_call: TRBJ2-6
v_call: TRBV29-1
cdr3_aa: CSAGTTNSGANVLTF

j_call: TRBJ2-5
v_call: TRBV28
cdr3_aa: CASSLRTGVGETQYF

j_call: TRBJ1-1
v_call: TRBV13
cdr3_aa: CASSFVIGYNTEAFF

j_call: TRBJ1-4
v_call: TRBV19
cdr3_aa: CASSFQGKATNEKLFF

j_call: TRBJ1-2
v_call: TRBV2
cdr3_aa: CASSGTSRDGYTF

j_call: TRBJ2-7
v_call: TRBV2
cdr3_aa: CASSEETLGTGAYEQYF

j_call: TRBJ1-2
v_call: TRBV19
cdr3_aa: CASRTPGHNYGYTF

j_call: TRBJ2-2
v_call: TRBV5-4
cdr3_aa: CASSLSGINTGELFF

j_call: TRBJ1-4
v_call: TRBV18
cdr3_aa: CASVPGQGNEKLFF

j_call: TRBJ1-2
v_call: TRBV14
cdr3_aa: CASSRRAGWAYGYTF

j_call: TRBJ2-7
v_call: TRBV30
cdr3_aa: CAWNLLAGVSEQYF

j_call: TRBJ1-6
v_call: TRBV29-1
cdr3_aa: CSVKVRVESPLHF

j_call: TRBJ2-7
v_call: TRBV5-6
cdr3_aa: CASSLVDAYEQYF

j_call: TRBJ1-2
v_call: TRBV4-2
cdr3_aa: CASSQDDRAFYGYTF

j_call: TRBJ1-5
v_call: TRBV6-4
cdr3_aa: CASTARDSNQPQHF

j_call: TRBJ2-1
v_call: TRBV27
cdr3_aa: CASSLSTGTSYNEQFF

j_call: TRBJ2-1
v_call: TRBV28
cdr3_aa: CASRETGDHNEQFF

j_call: TRBJ2-5
v_call: TRBV4-1
cdr3_aa: CASSQAELPQETQYF

j_call: TRBJ1-1
v_call: TRBV20-1
cdr3_aa: CSANRAGAFF

j_call: TRBJ1-2
v_call: TRBV20-1
cdr3_aa: CSAGTTGGYTF

j_call: TRBJ2-5
v_call: TRBV5-1
cdr3_aa: CASSPGRAGETQYF

j_call: TRBJ2-1
v_call: TRBV7-3
cdr3_aa: CASSTIAGGSYNEQFF

j_call: TRBJ2-1
v_call: TRBV27
cdr3_aa: CASMRKLREYEQFF

j_call: TRBJ2-7
v_call: TRBV7-9
cdr3_aa: CASSLGGPPLEEQYF

j_call: TRBJ2-2
v_call: TRBV29-1
cdr3_aa: CSDRQRGITGELFF

j_call: TRBJ1-2
v_call: TRBV10-3
cdr3_aa: CAIRVTANYGYTF

j_call: TRBJ2-3
v_call: TRBV7-7
cdr3_aa: CASSLSAPGGADTQYF

j_call: TRBJ2-7
v_call: TRBV4-1
cdr3_aa: CASSPGGQAGEQYF

j_call: TRBJ2-1
v_call: TRBV6-4
cdr3_aa: CASSGLAGGNEQFF

j_call: TRBJ1-4
v_call: TRBV4-1
cdr3_aa: CASSQDWGLGHNEKLFF

j_call: TRBJ2-2
v_call: TRBV30
cdr3_aa: CAWSLHAQINTGELFF

j_call: TRBJ1-4
v_call: TRBV29-1
cdr3_aa: CSVQGGSEKLFF

j_call: TRBJ1-1
v_call: TRBV30
cdr3_aa: CAWSVGPGYTEAFF

j_call: TRBJ2-1
v_call: TRBV7-6
cdr3_aa: CASSLRASGPDSYNEQFF

j_call: TRBJ2-7
v_call: TRBV11-3
cdr3_aa: CASSPSRASREQYF

j_call: TRBJ1-4
v_call: TRBV2
cdr3_aa: CASRHDASGEKLFF

j_call: TRBJ1-1
v_call: TRBV2
cdr3_aa: CASRPGENTEAFF

j_call: TRBJ1-6
v_call: TRBV10-3
cdr3_aa: CAISEGTGGANSPLHF

j_call: TRBJ2-7
v_call: TRBV7-3
cdr3_aa: CASSLTGQGHEQYF

j_call: TRBJ1-4
v_call: TRBV30
cdr3_aa: CAWSPETGGGEKLFF

j_call: TRBJ2-3
v_call: TRBV5-1
cdr3_aa: CASSLDSTSTDTQYF

j_call: TRBJ2-7
v_call: TRBV5-4
cdr3_aa: CASSLQDSYEQYF

j_call: TRBJ2-5
v_call: TRBV27
cdr3_aa: CASSLSTIGAQYF

j_call: TRBJ2-5
v_call: TRBV19
cdr3_aa: CASSIGSTKETQYF